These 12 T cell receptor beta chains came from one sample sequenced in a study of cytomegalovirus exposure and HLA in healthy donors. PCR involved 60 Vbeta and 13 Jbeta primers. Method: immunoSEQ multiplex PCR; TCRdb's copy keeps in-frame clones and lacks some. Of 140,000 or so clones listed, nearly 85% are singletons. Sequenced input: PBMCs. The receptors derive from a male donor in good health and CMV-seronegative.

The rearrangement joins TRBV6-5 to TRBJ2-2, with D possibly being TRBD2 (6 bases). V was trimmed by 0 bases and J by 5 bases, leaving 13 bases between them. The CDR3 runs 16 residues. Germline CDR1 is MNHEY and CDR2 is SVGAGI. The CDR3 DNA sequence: TGTGCCAGCAGTTACTCGAGACTAGTTAATACCGGGGAGCTGTTTTTT. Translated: CASSYSRLVNTGELFF.

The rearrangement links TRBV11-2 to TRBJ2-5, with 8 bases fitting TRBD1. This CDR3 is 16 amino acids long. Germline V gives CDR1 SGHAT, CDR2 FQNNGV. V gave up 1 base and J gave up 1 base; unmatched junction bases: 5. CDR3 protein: CASSLAPRGRQETQYF. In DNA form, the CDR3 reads TGTGCCAGCAGCTTAGCCCCCAGGGGGCGCCAAGAGACCCAGTACTTC.

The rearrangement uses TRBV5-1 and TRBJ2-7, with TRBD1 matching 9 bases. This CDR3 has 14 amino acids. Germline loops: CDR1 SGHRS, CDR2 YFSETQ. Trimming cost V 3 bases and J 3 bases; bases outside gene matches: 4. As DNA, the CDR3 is TGCGCCAGCAGCTGGGACAGGGCGGGCTACGAGCAGTACTTC. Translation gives CASSWDRAGYEQYF. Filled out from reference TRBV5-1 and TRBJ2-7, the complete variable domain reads KAGVTQTPRYLIKTRGQQVTLSCSPISGHRSVSWYQQTPGQGLQFLFEYFSETQRNKGNFPGRFSGRQFSNSRSEMNVSTLELGDSALYLCASSWDRAGYEQYFGPGTRLTVT.

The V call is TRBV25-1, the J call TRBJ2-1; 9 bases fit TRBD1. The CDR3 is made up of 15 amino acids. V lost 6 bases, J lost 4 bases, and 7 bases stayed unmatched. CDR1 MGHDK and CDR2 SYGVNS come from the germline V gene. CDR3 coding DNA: TGTGCCAGCAGATCGGGACAGGGTTTATACAATGAGCAGTTCTTC. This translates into CASRSGQGLYNEQFF.

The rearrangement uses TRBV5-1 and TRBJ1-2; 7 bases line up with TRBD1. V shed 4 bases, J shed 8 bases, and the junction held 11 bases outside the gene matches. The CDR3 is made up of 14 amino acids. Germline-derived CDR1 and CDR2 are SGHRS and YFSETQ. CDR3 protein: CASSPSGQSVGYTF. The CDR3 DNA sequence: TGCGCCAGCAGCCCCTCGGGACAGTCTGTGGGCTACACCTTC.

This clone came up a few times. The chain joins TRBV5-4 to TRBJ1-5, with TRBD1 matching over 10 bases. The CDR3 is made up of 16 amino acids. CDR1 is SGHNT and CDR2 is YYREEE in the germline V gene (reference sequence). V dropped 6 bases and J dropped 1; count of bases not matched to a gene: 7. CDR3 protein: CASTDRGRLSNQPQHF. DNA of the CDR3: TGTGCCAGCACCGACAGGGGGCGCCTGAGCAATCAGCCCCAGCATTTT.

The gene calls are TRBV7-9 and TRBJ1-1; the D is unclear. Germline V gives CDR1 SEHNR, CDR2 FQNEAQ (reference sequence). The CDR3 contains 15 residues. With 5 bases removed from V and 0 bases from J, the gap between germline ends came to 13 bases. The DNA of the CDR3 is TGTGCCAGCAGCCCGAACCGAGCCATGAACACTGAAGCTTTCTTT. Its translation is CASSPNRAMNTEAFF.

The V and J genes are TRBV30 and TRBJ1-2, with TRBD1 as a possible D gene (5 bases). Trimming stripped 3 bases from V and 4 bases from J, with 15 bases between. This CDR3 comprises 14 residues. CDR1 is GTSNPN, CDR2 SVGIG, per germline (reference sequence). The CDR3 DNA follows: TGTGCCTGGAGAGAGACAGCTACCTCCTATGGCTACACCTTC. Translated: CAWRETATSYGYTF.

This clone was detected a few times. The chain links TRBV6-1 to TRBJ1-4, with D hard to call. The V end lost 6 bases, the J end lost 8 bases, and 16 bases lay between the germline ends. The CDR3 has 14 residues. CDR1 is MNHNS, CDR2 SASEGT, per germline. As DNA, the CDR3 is TGTGCCAGCAGGGCCTACATAGGAGACGAAAAACTGTTTTTT. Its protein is CASRAYIGDEKLFF.

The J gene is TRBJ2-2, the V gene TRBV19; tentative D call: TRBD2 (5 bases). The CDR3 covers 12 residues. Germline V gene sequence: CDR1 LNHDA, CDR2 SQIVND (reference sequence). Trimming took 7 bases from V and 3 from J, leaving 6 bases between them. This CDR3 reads CASMEDTGELFF. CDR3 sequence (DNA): TGTGCCAGTATGGAGGACACCGGGGAGCTGTTTTTT.

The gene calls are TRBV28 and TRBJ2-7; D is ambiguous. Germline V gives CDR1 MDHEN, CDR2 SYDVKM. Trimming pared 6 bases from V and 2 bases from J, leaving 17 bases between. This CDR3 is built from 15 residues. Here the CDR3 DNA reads TGTGCCAGCAGGGCAGGAACCTCCCCTCCCTACGAGCAGTACTTC. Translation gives CASRAGTSPPYEQYF.

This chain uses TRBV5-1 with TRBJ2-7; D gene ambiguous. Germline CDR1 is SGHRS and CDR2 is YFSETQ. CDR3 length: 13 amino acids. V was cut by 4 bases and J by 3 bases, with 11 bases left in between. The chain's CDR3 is CASSVGQNYEQYF. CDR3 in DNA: TGCGCCAGCAGCGTGGGTCAGAACTACGAGCAGTACTTC.